The clone carrying this T cell receptor (beta chain) showed up many times. Its antigen is not known. The time point here: newly diagnosed GD, antithyroid drugs for less than 3 months. Isolated PBMC RNA provided the starting material for the TCR library. The CDR3 is made up of 17 amino acids. V lost 6 bases and J lost 0, with 21 bases in between. Germline CDR1 MNHNS, CDR2 SASEGT. To make TCR beta libraries, researchers used iRepertoire HTBI primers and Arm-PCR of CDR3 regions. TCRdb independently ran MiXCR on the multiplex PCR reads; one entry per CDR3 protein. Of 350,000 to 400,000 distinct CDR3 sequences listed, roughly a sixth are singletons. The sample originates from a study of regulatory T cells in long-lasting Graves disease. Across the study: For under 3 months, newly diagnosed Graves' patients had been taking antithyroid drugs. Study-level findings and limits: Newly diagnosed patients had higher TCR diversity than persistent Graves' patients did. Persistent disease preferred TRBV28, TRBJ1-2 and TRBJ2-5.

This receptor was obtained from a female donor with Graves disease. The sample here was peripheral blood mononuclear cells (PBMCs), taken at new diagnosis, from a patient treated with antithyroid drugs. The V gene is TRBV6-1, the J gene TRBJ2-7; D perhaps matches TRBD1 (5 bases). DNA for the CDR3: TGTGCCAGCAGCCAATATCCAAGCGCAGGGTCCTCCTACGAGCAGTACTTC. Protein: CASSQYPSAGSSYEQYF.